This T cell receptor (beta chain) was captured by sequencing in a study of cytomegalovirus exposure and HLA in healthy donors. The germline V gene encodes CDR1 SGHDT and CDR2 YYEEEE. The CDR3 contains 13 residues. Trimming cost V 0 bases and J 3 bases, with 6 bases left between them. 60 Vbeta and 13 Jbeta primers were used in PCR. Authors' data handling: Per a later analysis, the number of unique TCR beta chains was 75 million to 90 million, of which about 11 million were shared. Produced via immunoSEQ multiplex PCR; TCRdb's table is partial and in-frame only. The D gene and trimming were derived from the DNA, and the V and J assignments and clone size from that table. In the table there are some 120,000 clones, approximately 85% of which are singletons.

Sequences were obtained from PBMCs. The clonotype originates from a male donor in good health and CMV-seropositive. This sequence joins TRBV5-6 and TRBJ2-5; D gene uncertain. The CDR3 here is CASSLVSEETQYF. The DNA of the CDR3 is TGTGCCAGCAGCTTGGTGAGCGAAGAGACCCAGTACTTC.